A selection of T cell receptor beta chains follows, all from one sample in a study of cytomegalovirus exposure and HLA in healthy donors. Only in-frame clones appear in the TCRdb table, and some are missing; sequencing was by immunoSEQ multiplex PCR. The sample records 250,000 to 350,000 clones, about nine tenths being singletons. The sample consisted of PBMCs. All receptors come from a woman aged 30 to 39 in good health and CMV-seropositive. The CDR3 runs from the conserved cysteine through the conserved F or W. The order of the fields is CDR3 DNA, CDR3 protein, V gene, clone size, D gene, J gene. The D gene is left open where the match is weak. A clone size is listed for some rows: how often the clone was seen (once, few, many), or a class if it is expanded.

CDR3nt: TGTGCCAGCAGCCAAGCGATTGGGGTAGGCTACAATGAGCAGTTCTTC
CDR3aa: CASSQAIGVGYNEQFF
v_gene: TRBV4-2
abundance: -
d_gene: -
j_gene: TRBJ2-1

CDR3nt: TGTGCCAGCAGCCCCGGGGACAGACACTTTGACTACGAGCAGTACTTC
CDR3aa: CASSPGDRHFDYEQYF
v_gene: TRBV7-2
abundance: -
d_gene: TRBD1
j_gene: TRBJ2-7

CDR3nt: TGTGCCAGCAGTTACTCGGTATTTGACGACGCTTTCTTT
CDR3aa: CASSYSVFDDAFF
v_gene: TRBV6-5
abundance: -
d_gene: -
j_gene: TRBJ1-1

CDR3nt: TGTGCCAGCAGCTTCGGTACATCGAACACTGAAGCTTTCTTT
CDR3aa: CASSFGTSNTEAFF
v_gene: TRBV13
abundance: -
d_gene: -
j_gene: TRBJ1-1

CDR3nt: TGTGCCAGCAGCTTAGCGCATGTACAGTCCTATGGCTACACCTTC
CDR3aa: CASSLAHVQSYGYTF
v_gene: TRBV7-2
abundance: few
d_gene: -
j_gene: TRBJ1-2

CDR3nt: TGTGCCAGCAGTGAGCCATACGGGACTAGCGCAGCAGAGACCCAGTACTTC
CDR3aa: CASSEPYGTSAAETQYF
v_gene: TRBV28
abundance: -
d_gene: TRBD2
j_gene: TRBJ2-5

CDR3nt: TGTGCCAGCAGAGACGCCCCCGGTGAAAAACTGTTTTTT
CDR3aa: CASRDAPGEKLFF
v_gene: TRBV2
abundance: -
d_gene: -
j_gene: TRBJ1-4

CDR3nt: TGTGCCAGCAGCTTATTCACAGGGGGCGGGTACAATGAGCAGTTCTTC
CDR3aa: CASSLFTGGGYNEQFF
v_gene: TRBV7-9
abundance: -
d_gene: TRBD1
j_gene: TRBJ2-1

CDR3nt: TGTGCCAGCAGTTACTCGCGAGATATCTCCTACGAGCAGTACTTC
CDR3aa: CASSYSRDISYEQYF
v_gene: TRBV6-5
abundance: -
d_gene: -
j_gene: TRBJ2-7

CDR3nt: TGTGCCAGCAGGTCTGCACTGCAGTTGGAGCAGTACTTC
CDR3aa: CASRSALQLEQYF
v_gene: TRBV11-2
abundance: -
d_gene: -
j_gene: TRBJ2-7

CDR3nt: TGTGCCAGCAGTACAGGGGCTTCGGGGGCCAACGTCCTGACTTTC
CDR3aa: CASSTGASGANVLTF
v_gene: TRBV7-6
abundance: -
d_gene: TRBD1
j_gene: TRBJ2-6

CDR3nt: TGTGCCAGCAGCCCCCCCGGTTCCTCCTACGAGCAGTACTTC
CDR3aa: CASSPPGSSYEQYF
v_gene: TRBV7-9
abundance: -
d_gene: -
j_gene: TRBJ2-7

CDR3nt: TGTGCCAGCAGCCCAGCCCCAGGGACCTATGGCTACACCTTC
CDR3aa: CASSPAPGTYGYTF
v_gene: TRBV5-5
abundance: -
d_gene: -
j_gene: TRBJ1-2

CDR3nt: TGCAGCGTTGTCAGCGGGACCCCCTACAATGAGCAGTTCTTC
CDR3aa: CSVVSGTPYNEQFF
v_gene: TRBV29-1
abundance: -
d_gene: TRBD2
j_gene: TRBJ2-1

CDR3nt: TGTGCCAGCAGGCCCCCCGGGAGGGCCTACGAGCAGTACTTC
CDR3aa: CASRPPGRAYEQYF
v_gene: TRBV28
abundance: -
d_gene: TRBD2
j_gene: TRBJ2-7

CDR3nt: TGTGCCAGCAGTGAACGTCCGGGACAGGCTACGAGGAATGAGCAGTTCTTC
CDR3aa: CASSERPGQATRNEQFF
v_gene: TRBV27
abundance: -
d_gene: TRBD1
j_gene: TRBJ2-1

CDR3nt: TGTGCCAGCCAGACTAGCGGGAAACTGGATGAGCAGTTCTTC
CDR3aa: CASQTSGKLDEQFF
v_gene: TRBV5-5
abundance: few
d_gene: TRBD2
j_gene: TRBJ2-1

CDR3nt: TGTGCCAGCAGTCCATCGGGACTAGCTACCTACGAGCAGTACTTC
CDR3aa: CASSPSGLATYEQYF
v_gene: TRBV27
abundance: -
d_gene: TRBD2
j_gene: TRBJ2-7

CDR3nt: TGTGCCAGCAGTGAAGTTAGGGACAGGGATAACTATGGCTACACCTTC
CDR3aa: CASSEVRDRDNYGYTF
v_gene: TRBV6-1
abundance: -
d_gene: TRBD1
j_gene: TRBJ1-2

CDR3nt: TGTGCCACTCGGTTTGAGGACAGGGCTAACTATGGCTACACCTTC
CDR3aa: CATRFEDRANYGYTF
v_gene: TRBV28
abundance: -
d_gene: TRBD1
j_gene: TRBJ1-2

CDR3nt: TGTGCCAGCAGCGGGGGACAGACCATGAACTATGGCTACACCTTC
CDR3aa: CASSGGQTMNYGYTF
v_gene: TRBV9
abundance: -
d_gene: TRBD1
j_gene: TRBJ1-2

CDR3nt: TGTGCCAGCAGTTTAGCAGAAGCCTACGAGCAGTACTTC
CDR3aa: CASSLAEAYEQYF
v_gene: TRBV28
abundance: -
d_gene: -
j_gene: TRBJ2-7

CDR3nt: TGTGCCTGGAGAGAGGACAGGGGGCACCACGAGCAGTACTTC
CDR3aa: CAWREDRGHHEQYF
v_gene: TRBV30
abundance: -
d_gene: TRBD1
j_gene: TRBJ2-7

CDR3nt: TGTGCCAGCAGGCAGGAAAGAAACTCCTACGAGCAGTACTTC
CDR3aa: CASRQERNSYEQYF
v_gene: TRBV28
abundance: -
d_gene: -
j_gene: TRBJ2-7

CDR3nt: TGTGCGATGGGACTAGCGGACAATGAGCAGTTCTTC
CDR3aa: CAMGLADNEQFF
v_gene: TRBV30
abundance: -
d_gene: TRBD2
j_gene: TRBJ2-1

CDR3nt: TGTGCCAGCAGCTTAGTTGGCGGGGGAGTCCAAGAGACCCAGTACTTC
CDR3aa: CASSLVGGGVQETQYF
v_gene: TRBV7-2
abundance: -
d_gene: TRBD2
j_gene: TRBJ2-5

CDR3nt: TGCGCCAGCAGCGGCGGGGGGCCCTCAGATACGCAGTATTTT
CDR3aa: CASSGGGPSDTQYF
v_gene: TRBV4-3
abundance: -
d_gene: TRBD2
j_gene: TRBJ2-3

CDR3nt: TGCGCCAGCAGCCAAGAAGGAAGCGGGAGCTTCTCCTACGAGCAGTACTTC
CDR3aa: CASSQEGSGSFSYEQYF
v_gene: TRBV4-3
abundance: -
d_gene: TRBD2
j_gene: TRBJ2-7

CDR3nt: TGTGCCAGCAATCCGACCGGGGAGCAGTACTTC
CDR3aa: CASNPTGEQYF
v_gene: TRBV6-1
abundance: -
d_gene: -
j_gene: TRBJ2-7

CDR3nt: TGTGCCAGTAGTATACTGCCGGCCCCAGATACGCAGTATTTT
CDR3aa: CASSILPAPDTQYF
v_gene: TRBV19
abundance: -
d_gene: -
j_gene: TRBJ2-3

CDR3nt: TGTGCCAGCAGCCAAGAATTGGACAGGGTAGGCTCACCCCTCCACTTT
CDR3aa: CASSQELDRVGSPLHF
v_gene: TRBV4-2
abundance: -
d_gene: TRBD1
j_gene: TRBJ1-6

CDR3nt: TGTGCCAGCAGCTTAGATGGGGGGCGGAGAAACATTCAGTACTTC
CDR3aa: CASSLDGGRRNIQYF
v_gene: TRBV13
abundance: -
d_gene: -
j_gene: TRBJ2-4

CDR3nt: TGTGCCTGGAGTAGACAGTGGTACACTGAAGCTTTCTTT
CDR3aa: CAWSRQWYTEAFF
v_gene: TRBV30
abundance: once
d_gene: -
j_gene: TRBJ1-1

CDR3nt: TGTGCCAGCAACCGGGACGGACGGAACACTGAAGCTTTCTTT
CDR3aa: CASNRDGRNTEAFF
v_gene: TRBV28
abundance: -
d_gene: -
j_gene: TRBJ1-1

CDR3nt: TGTGCCAGCAGCTTGGTTGGGGGAGACAATTCACCCCTCCACTTT
CDR3aa: CASSLVGGDNSPLHF
v_gene: TRBV5-4
abundance: few
d_gene: -
j_gene: TRBJ1-6

CDR3nt: TGTGCCAGCAGTGAGGTCTCCCTAGGTCTAGGGGGTGAGCAGTTCTTC
CDR3aa: CASSEVSLGLGGEQFF
v_gene: TRBV2
abundance: -
d_gene: -
j_gene: TRBJ2-1

CDR3nt: TGTGCTAGTGGTTTGGCAGGGGACCCCTACGAGCAGTACTTC
CDR3aa: CASGLAGDPYEQYF
v_gene: TRBV12-5
abundance: -
d_gene: -
j_gene: TRBJ2-7

CDR3nt: TGCAGCGCACCGGGACAAGGGATGACCGGGGAGCTGTTTTTT
CDR3aa: CSAPGQGMTGELFF
v_gene: TRBV29-1
abundance: -
d_gene: -
j_gene: TRBJ2-2

CDR3nt: TGTGCCAGCAGTTTATACGGGACAGGGTTATATAGCAATCAGCCCCAGCATTTT
CDR3aa: CASSLYGTGLYSNQPQHF
v_gene: TRBV27
abundance: -
d_gene: TRBD1
j_gene: TRBJ1-5

CDR3nt: TGTGCCAGCAGCCCCCTACGACTAGCGGGAGTCCAACGCTCCTACGAGCAGTACTTC
CDR3aa: CASSPLRLAGVQRSYEQYF
v_gene: TRBV7-8
abundance: once
d_gene: TRBD2
j_gene: TRBJ2-7